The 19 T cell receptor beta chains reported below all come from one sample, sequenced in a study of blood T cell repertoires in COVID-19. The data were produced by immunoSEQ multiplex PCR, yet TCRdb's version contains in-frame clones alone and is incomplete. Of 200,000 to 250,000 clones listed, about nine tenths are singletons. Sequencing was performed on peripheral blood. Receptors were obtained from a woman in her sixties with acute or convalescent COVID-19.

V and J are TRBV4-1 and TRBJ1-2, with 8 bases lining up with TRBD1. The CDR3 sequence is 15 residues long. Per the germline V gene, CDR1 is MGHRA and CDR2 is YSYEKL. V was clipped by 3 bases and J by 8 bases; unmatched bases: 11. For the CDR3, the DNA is TGCGCCAGCAGCCATGAGGGTCCGACAGGGGTGGGCTACACCTTC. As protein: CASSHEGPTGVGYTF.

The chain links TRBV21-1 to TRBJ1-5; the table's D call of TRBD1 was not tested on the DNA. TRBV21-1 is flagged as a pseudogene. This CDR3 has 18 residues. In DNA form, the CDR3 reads TGTGCCAGCAGCAAACTACAGGGGAAGATCAATAGCAATCAGCCCCAGCATTTT. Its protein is CASSKLQGKINSNQPQHF.

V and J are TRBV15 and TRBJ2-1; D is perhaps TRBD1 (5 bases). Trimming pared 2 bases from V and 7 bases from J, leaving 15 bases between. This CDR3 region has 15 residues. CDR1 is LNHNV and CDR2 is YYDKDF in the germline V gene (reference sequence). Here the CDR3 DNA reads TGTGCCACCAGCAGAATGGGGCATCTTATGAATGAGCAGTTCTTC. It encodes CATSRMGHLMNEQFF.

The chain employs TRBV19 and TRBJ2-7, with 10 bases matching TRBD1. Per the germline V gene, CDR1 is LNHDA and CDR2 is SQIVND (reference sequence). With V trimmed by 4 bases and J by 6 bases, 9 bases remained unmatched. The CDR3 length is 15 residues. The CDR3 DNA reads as TGTGCCAGTAGTACGACAGGGGGCGGGAGCCTCGAGCAGTACTTC. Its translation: CASSTTGGGSLEQYF.

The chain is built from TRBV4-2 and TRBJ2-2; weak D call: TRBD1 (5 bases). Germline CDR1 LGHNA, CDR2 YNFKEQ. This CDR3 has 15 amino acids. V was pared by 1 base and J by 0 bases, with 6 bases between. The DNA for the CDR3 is TGTGCCAGCAGCCAAGGACAGACGAACACCGGGGAGCTGTTTTTT. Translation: CASSQGQTNTGELFF.

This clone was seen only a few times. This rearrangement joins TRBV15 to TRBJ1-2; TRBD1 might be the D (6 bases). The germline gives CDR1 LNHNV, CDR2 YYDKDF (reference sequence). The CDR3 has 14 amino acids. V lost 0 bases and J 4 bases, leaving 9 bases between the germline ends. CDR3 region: CATSRDQGPYGYTF. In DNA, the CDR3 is TGTGCCACCAGCAGAGATCAGGGGCCCTATGGCTACACCTTC.

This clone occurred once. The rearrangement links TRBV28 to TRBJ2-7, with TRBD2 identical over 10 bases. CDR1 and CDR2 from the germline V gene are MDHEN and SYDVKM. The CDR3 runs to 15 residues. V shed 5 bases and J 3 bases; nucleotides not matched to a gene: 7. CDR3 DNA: TGTGCCAGCAGTCCCCGGGCTAGCGGGAGCTACGAGCAGTACTTC. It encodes CASSPRASGSYEQYF.

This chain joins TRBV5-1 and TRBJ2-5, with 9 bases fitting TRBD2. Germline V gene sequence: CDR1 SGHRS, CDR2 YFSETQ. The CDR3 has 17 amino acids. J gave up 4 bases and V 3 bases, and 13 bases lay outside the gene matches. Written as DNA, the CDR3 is TGCGCCAGCAGCTGGGGAGCGGGGGGAAGGCAATTAGAGACCCAGTACTTC. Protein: CASSWGAGGRQLETQYF.

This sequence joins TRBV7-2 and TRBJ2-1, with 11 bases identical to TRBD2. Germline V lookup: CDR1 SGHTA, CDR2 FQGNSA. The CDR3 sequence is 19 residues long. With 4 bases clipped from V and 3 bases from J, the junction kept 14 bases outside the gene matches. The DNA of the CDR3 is TGTGCCAGCAGCTCCCGAGCGACTAGCGGGGCCCTAGGCTACAATGAGCAGTTCTTC. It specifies CASSSRATSGALGYNEQFF.

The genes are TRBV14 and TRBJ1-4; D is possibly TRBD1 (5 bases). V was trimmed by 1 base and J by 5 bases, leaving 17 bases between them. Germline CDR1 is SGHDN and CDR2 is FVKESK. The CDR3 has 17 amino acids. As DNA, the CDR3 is TGTGCCAGCAGCCAAGTACGAGGGAGGGGCTGGAATGAAAAACTGTTTTTT. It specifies CASSQVRGRGWNEKLFF.

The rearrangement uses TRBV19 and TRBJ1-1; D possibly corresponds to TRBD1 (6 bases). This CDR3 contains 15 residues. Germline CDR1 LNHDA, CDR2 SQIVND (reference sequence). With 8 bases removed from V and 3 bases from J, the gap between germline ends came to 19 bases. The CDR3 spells CASRENRAWDTEAFF. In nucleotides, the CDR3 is TGTGCCAGTCGGGAAAACAGGGCATGGGACACTGAAGCTTTCTTT. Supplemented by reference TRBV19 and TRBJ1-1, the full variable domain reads DGGITQSPKYLFRKEGQNVTLSCEQNLNHDAMYWYRQDPGQGLRLIYYSQIVNDFQKGDIAEGYSVSREKKESFPLTVTSAQKNPTAFYLCASRENRAWDTEAFFGQGTRLTVV.

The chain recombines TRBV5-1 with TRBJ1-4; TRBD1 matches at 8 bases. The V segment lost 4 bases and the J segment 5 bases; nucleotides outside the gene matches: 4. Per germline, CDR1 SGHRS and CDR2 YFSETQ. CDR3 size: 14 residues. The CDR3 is CASSPGTGNEKLFF. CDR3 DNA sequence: TGCGCCAGCAGCCCCGGGACAGGCAATGAAAAACTGTTTTTT.

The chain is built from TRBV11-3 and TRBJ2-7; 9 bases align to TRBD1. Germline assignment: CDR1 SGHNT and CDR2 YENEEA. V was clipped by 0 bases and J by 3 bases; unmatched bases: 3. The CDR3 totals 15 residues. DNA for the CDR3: TGTGCCAGCAGCTTAGAGGGACAGGGAAACTACGAGCAGTACTTC. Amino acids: CASSLEGQGNYEQYF. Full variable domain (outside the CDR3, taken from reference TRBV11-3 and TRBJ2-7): EAGVVQSPRYKIIEKKQPVAFWCNPISGHNTLYWYLQNLGQGPELLIRYENEEAVDDSQLPKDRFSAERLKGVDSTLKIQPAELGDSAVYLCASSLEGQGNYEQYFGPGTRLTVT.

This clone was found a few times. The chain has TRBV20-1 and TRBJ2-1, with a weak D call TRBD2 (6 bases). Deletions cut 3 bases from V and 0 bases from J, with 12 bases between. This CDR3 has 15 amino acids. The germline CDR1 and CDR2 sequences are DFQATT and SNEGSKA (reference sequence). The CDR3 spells CSASLRGLSYNEQFF. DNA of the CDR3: TGCAGTGCTAGTTTGCGGGGACTCTCCTACAATGAGCAGTTCTTC.

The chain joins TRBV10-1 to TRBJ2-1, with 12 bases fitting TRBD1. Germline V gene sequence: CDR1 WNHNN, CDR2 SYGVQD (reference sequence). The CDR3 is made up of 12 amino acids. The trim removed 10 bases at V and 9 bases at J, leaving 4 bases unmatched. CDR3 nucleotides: TGCGCCACCGGGACAGGGGGCCGTGAGCAGTTCTTC. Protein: CATGTGGREQFF.

The CDR3 spells CASSLRVRASGNTIYF. The CDR3 region has the DNA TGTGCCAGCAGCCTACGAGTCAGGGCCTCTGGAAACACCATATATTTT. The chain recombines TRBV3-1 (or the pseudogene TRBV3-2) with TRBJ1-3; TRBD1 might be the D (5 bases). This CDR3 contains 16 residues. V dropped 4 bases and J dropped 0 bases, with 13 bases sitting between them. Germline V CDR1 and CDR2: LGHDT, YNNKEL (reference sequence).

CDR3 bases: TGTGCCAGTACCCAGACTAAGAGAAATAATTCACCCCTCCACTTT. This sequence encodes CASTQTKRNNSPLHF. The rearrangement links TRBV19 to TRBJ1-6; D uncertain. The CDR3 sequence is 15 residues long. V was trimmed by 7 bases and J by 5 bases, leaving 15 bases between them. CDR1 and CDR2 (germline): LNHDA, SQIVND (reference sequence).

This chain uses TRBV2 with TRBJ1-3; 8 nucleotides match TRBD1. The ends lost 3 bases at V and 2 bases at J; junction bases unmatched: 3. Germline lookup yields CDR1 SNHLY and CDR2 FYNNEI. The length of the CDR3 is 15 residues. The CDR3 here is CASSDARGPGNTIYF. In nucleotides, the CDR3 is TGTGCCAGCAGTGATGCCAGGGGGCCTGGAAACACCATATATTTT.

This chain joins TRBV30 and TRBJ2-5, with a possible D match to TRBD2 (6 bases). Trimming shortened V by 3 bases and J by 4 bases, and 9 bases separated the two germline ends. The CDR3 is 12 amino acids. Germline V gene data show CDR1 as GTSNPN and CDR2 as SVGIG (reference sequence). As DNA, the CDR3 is TGTGCCTGGAGGGTGCGGGGAGAGACCCAGTACTTC. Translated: CAWRVRGETQYF.